Listed below are T cell receptor beta chains from one sample, sequenced in a study of blood T cell repertoires in COVID-19. This table comes from immunoSEQ multiplex PCR, and its TCRdb copy is limited to in-frame clones, with some not included. The sample shows some 100,000 clones, roughly 90% of them seen only once. The specimen sequenced was peripheral blood. All receptors derive from a woman in her 70s with acute or convalescent COVID-19. Each CDR3 is given without its conserved first and last residue. Fields, in order: D gene, V gene, clone size, J gene, CDR3 protein. D genes are given only for firm matches. For some rows the clone size is stated as once, few or many, or as a class when expanded; others skip it.

D gene: .
V gene: TRBV10-3
clone size: .
J gene: TRBJ1-6
CDR3 protein: AISPEKSPSPLH

D gene: .
V gene: TRBV3-1/TRBV3-2
clone size: once
J gene: TRBJ1-3
CDR3 protein: ASSQGIVGSSGNTIY

D gene: .
V gene: TRBV28
clone size: .
J gene: TRBJ1-5
CDR3 protein: ASSFPLRNQPQH

D gene: .
V gene: TRBV5-1
clone size: few
J gene: TRBJ1-5
CDR3 protein: ASSLEGSGQPQH

D gene: TRBD2
V gene: TRBV2
clone size: .
J gene: TRBJ2-1
CDR3 protein: ASSPIMSGGPNEQF

D gene: TRBD1
V gene: TRBV4-1
clone size: .
J gene: TRBJ1-1
CDR3 protein: ASSRIDRVAEAF

D gene: .
V gene: TRBV5-1
clone size: .
J gene: TRBJ1-2
CDR3 protein: ASSPYYGGEYGYT

D gene: .
V gene: TRBV2
clone size: .
J gene: TRBJ1-1
CDR3 protein: ASHTGSLARLNTEAF

D gene: .
V gene: TRBV6-5
clone size: .
J gene: TRBJ2-2
CDR3 protein: ASSSLPGTRVRELF

D gene: .
V gene: TRBV7-2
clone size: .
J gene: TRBJ1-1
CDR3 protein: ASSHPPFRTEAF

D gene: TRBD1
V gene: TRBV30
clone size: .
J gene: TRBJ1-2
CDR3 protein: AWSPTTGPYGYT

D gene: .
V gene: TRBV19
clone size: few
J gene: TRBJ1-5
CDR3 protein: ASSIDSSNQPQH

D gene: .
V gene: TRBV12-3/TRBV12-4
clone size: once
J gene: TRBJ1-4
CDR3 protein: ASRSGEKLF

D gene: TRBD1
V gene: TRBV23-1
clone size: .
J gene: TRBJ1-2
CDR3 protein: ASIRTGGAYGYT

D gene: TRBD1
V gene: TRBV6-5
clone size: .
J gene: TRBJ1-2
CDR3 protein: ASGGQPTIGYT

D gene: .
V gene: TRBV25-1
clone size: .
J gene: TRBJ1-2
CDR3 protein: ASSEGAREANYGYT

D gene: TRBD2
V gene: TRBV4-2
clone size: .
J gene: TRBJ2-5
CDR3 protein: ASSHLKVSGGAETQY

D gene: .
V gene: TRBV19
clone size: .
J gene: TRBJ1-2
CDR3 protein: ASSTYHRDVFKGYT

D gene: .
V gene: TRBV28
clone size: once
J gene: TRBJ2-2
CDR3 protein: ASSLSLGRTGELF

D gene: .
V gene: TRBV10-3
clone size: once
J gene: TRBJ2-4
CDR3 protein: AISDAGTKNIQY

D gene: TRBD1
V gene: TRBV6-5
clone size: .
J gene: TRBJ2-5
CDR3 protein: ASTLDRGTAETQY

D gene: TRBD2
V gene: TRBV18
clone size: .
J gene: TRBJ2-7
CDR3 protein: ASSPTSGSSEQY

D gene: TRBD2
V gene: TRBV18
clone size: .
J gene: TRBJ2-2
CDR3 protein: ASSPPGLANTGELF

D gene: TRBD1
V gene: TRBV11-2
clone size: .
J gene: TRBJ1-1
CDR3 protein: ASSAYRGLGAEAF

D gene: TRBD1
V gene: TRBV6-5
clone size: .
J gene: TRBJ1-2
CDR3 protein: ASSYSNRDRVYGYT

D gene: .
V gene: TRBV27
clone size: .
J gene: TRBJ2-5
CDR3 protein: ASSPGAGVWETQY

D gene: TRBD1
V gene: TRBV5-1
clone size: .
J gene: TRBJ2-3
CDR3 protein: ASSMTGKVTDTQY

D gene: .
V gene: TRBV2
clone size: .
J gene: TRBJ1-3
CDR3 protein: ASSVGFTGNTIY

D gene: .
V gene: TRBV21-1
clone size: .
J gene: TRBJ1-4
CDR3 protein: ASSGPDRGRICNEKLF

D gene: TRBD2
V gene: TRBV11-2
clone size: .
J gene: TRBJ2-5
CDR3 protein: ASTPGLAIFETQY

D gene: .
V gene: TRBV10-2
clone size: once
J gene: TRBJ2-3
CDR3 protein: ASRTGAFTDTQY

D gene: TRBD2
V gene: TRBV6-1
clone size: once
J gene: TRBJ2-5
CDR3 protein: ASSERTSGGETQY

D gene: .
V gene: TRBV2
clone size: .
J gene: TRBJ1-3
CDR3 protein: ATGAFSGNTIY

D gene: TRBD1
V gene: TRBV19
clone size: .
J gene: TRBJ1-5
CDR3 protein: ASSTRDRGSPQH

D gene: TRBD2
V gene: TRBV27
clone size: .
J gene: TRBJ2-2
CDR3 protein: ASSISGSGTGELF

D gene: .
V gene: TRBV24-1
clone size: .
J gene: TRBJ1-5
CDR3 protein: ATSDSGRYSNQPQH

D gene: TRBD1
V gene: TRBV19
clone size: .
J gene: TRBJ1-4
CDR3 protein: ASNRDRGEKLF

D gene: .
V gene: TRBV6-1
clone size: .
J gene: TRBJ2-1
CDR3 protein: ASSETRGVGNEQF

D gene: TRBD2
V gene: TRBV5-1
clone size: .
J gene: TRBJ2-5
CDR3 protein: ASSLVLAGGQETQY

D gene: .
V gene: TRBV6-6
clone size: .
J gene: TRBJ1-2
CDR3 protein: ASRETGTFYGYT

D gene: TRBD1
V gene: TRBV30
clone size: .
J gene: TRBJ1-4
CDR3 protein: AWSVGGQPNEKLF

D gene: .
V gene: TRBV18
clone size: .
J gene: TRBJ1-1
CDR3 protein: ASSQQVRTEAF

D gene: TRBD1
V gene: TRBV27
clone size: .
J gene: TRBJ1-1
CDR3 protein: ASSLEWTGSTEAF